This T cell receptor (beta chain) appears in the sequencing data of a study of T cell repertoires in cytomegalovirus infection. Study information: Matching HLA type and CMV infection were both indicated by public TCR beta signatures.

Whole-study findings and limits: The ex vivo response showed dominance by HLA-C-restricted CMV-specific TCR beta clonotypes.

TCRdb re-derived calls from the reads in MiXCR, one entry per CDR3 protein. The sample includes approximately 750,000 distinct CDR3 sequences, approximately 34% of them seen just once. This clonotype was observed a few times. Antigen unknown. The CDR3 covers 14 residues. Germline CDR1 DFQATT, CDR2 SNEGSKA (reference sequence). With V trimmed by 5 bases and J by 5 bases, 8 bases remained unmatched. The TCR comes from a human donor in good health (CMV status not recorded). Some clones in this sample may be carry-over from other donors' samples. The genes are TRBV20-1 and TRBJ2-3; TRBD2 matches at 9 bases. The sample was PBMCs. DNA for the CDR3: TGCAGTGCTGCGGTAGCGGGAGTGAAAGATACGCAGTATTTT. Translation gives CSAAVAGVKDTQYF.